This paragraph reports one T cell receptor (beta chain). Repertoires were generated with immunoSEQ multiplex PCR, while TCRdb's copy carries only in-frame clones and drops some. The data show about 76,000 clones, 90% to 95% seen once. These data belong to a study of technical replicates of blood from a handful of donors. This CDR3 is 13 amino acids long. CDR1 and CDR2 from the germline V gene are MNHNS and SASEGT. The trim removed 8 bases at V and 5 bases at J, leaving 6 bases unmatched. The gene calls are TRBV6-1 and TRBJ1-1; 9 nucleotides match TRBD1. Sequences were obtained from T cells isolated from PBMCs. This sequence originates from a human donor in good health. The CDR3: CASGDRARTEAFF. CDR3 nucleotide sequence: TGTGCCAGCGGGGACAGGGCGAGGACTGAAGCTTTCTTT.